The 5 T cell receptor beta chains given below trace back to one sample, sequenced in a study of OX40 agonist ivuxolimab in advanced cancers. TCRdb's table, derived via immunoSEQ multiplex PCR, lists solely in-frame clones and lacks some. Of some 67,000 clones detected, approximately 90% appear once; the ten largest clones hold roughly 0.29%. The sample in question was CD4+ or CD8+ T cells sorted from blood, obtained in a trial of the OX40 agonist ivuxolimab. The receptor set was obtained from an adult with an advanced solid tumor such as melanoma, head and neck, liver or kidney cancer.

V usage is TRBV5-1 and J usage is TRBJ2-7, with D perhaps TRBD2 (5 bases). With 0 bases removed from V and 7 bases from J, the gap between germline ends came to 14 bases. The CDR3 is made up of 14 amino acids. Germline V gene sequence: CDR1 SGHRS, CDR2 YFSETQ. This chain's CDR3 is CASSLGELVGEQYF. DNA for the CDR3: TGCGCCAGCAGCTTGGGGGAACTAGTTGGGGAGCAGTACTTC.

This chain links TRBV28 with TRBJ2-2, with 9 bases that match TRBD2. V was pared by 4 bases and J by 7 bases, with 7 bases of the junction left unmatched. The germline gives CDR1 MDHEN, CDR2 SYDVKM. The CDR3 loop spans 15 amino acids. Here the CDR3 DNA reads TGTGCCAGCAGTTCGGCGGGAGGGCCCCACGGGGAGCTGTTTTTT. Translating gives CASSSAGGPHGELFF.

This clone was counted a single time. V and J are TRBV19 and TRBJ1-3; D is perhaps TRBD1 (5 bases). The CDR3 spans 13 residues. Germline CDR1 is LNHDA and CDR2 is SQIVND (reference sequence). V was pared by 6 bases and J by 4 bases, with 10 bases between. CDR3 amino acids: CASSRTTGNTIYF. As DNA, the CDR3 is TGTGCCAGTAGCAGGACAACAGGAAACACCATATATTTT.

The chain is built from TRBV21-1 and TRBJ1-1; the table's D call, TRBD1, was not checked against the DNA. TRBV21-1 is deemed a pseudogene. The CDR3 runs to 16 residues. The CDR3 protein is CASSKTRFDRSTEAFF. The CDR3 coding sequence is TGTGCCAGCAGCAAAACCAGATTTGACAGATCGACTGAAGCTTTCTTT.

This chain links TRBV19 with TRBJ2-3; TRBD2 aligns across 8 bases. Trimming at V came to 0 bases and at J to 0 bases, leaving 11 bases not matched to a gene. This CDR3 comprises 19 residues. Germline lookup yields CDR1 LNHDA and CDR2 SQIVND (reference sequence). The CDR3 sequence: CASSIERASGLASTDTQYF. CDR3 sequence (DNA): TGTGCCAGTAGTATAGAGCGTGCTAGCGGGTTAGCTAGCACAGATACGCAGTATTTT.